Listed below are T cell receptor beta chains from one sample, sequenced in a study of T-cell memory formation after mild COVID-19. TCRdb reprocessed the 5' RACE reads via MiXCR and lists one record per CDR3 protein. The sample lists approximately 300,000 distinct CDR3 sequences; 15% to 20% were seen once. Sequenced input: PBMCs or a T cell subset sorted from them (not recorded which). These receptors all come from a man aged 18 to 30 who had mild COVID-19 (a few samples of this study predate the infection). Cell type and time point are not known. Both conserved end residues are part of each CDR3. The D gene is left open where the match is weak. Rows give clone size only sometimes, using once, few, many, or a class for an expanded clone.

J gene,clone size,D gene,V gene,CDR3 protein,CDR3 DNA
TRBJ2-5,few,NA,TRBV7-9,CASTISRDGRQRGETQYF,TGTGCCAGCACCATATCCCGGGACGGACGCCAAAGGGGAGAGACCCAGTACTTC
TRBJ2-3,many,TRBD2,TRBV5-1,CASSLGLAGSTDTQYF,TGCGCCAGCAGCCTCGGACTAGCGGGAAGCACAGATACGCAGTATTTT
TRBJ2-3,few,NA,TRBV7-2,CASSPWGGLGATQYF,TGTGCCAGCAGCCCCTGGGGGGGGCTGGGAGCTACGCAGTATTTT
TRBJ2-7,NA,NA,TRBV25-1,CASSEGSAAGYEQYF,TGTGCCAGCAGTGAAGGGAGTGCTGCTGGGTACGAGCAGTACTTC
TRBJ1-3,NA,NA,TRBV5-1,CASSGTGTLGNTIYF,TGCGCCAGCAGCGGGACCGGGACGCTCGGAAACACCATATATTTT
TRBJ1-3,NA,NA,TRBV7-6,CASSPTTEGGNTIYF,TGTGCCAGCAGCCCCACAACCGAGGGTGGAAACACCATATATTTT
TRBJ2-7,NA,NA,TRBV5-5,CASSLGGLSSYEQYF,TGTGCCAGCAGCTTAGGGGGGCTGAGCTCCTACGAGCAGTACTTC
TRBJ2-5,few,NA,TRBV7-2,CASSPWSGAPLQETQYF,TGTGCCAGCAGCCCATGGTCGGGGGCCCCATTGCAAGAGACCCAGTACTTC
TRBJ2-2,few,NA,TRBV29-1,CSVDRGTGELFF,TGCAGCGTTGACAGGGGCACCGGGGAGCTGTTTTTT
TRBJ1-1,NA,TRBD1,TRBV18,CASSPGTGATEAFF,TGTGCCAGCTCACCGGGGACAGGGGCGACTGAAGCTTTCTTT
TRBJ2-1,few,NA,TRBV15,CATSRGVNEQFF,TGTGCCACCAGCAGAGGGGTCAATGAGCAGTTCTTC
TRBJ2-1,NA,TRBD2,TRBV29-1,CSVEPGTSGGNEQFF,TGCAGCGTGGAACCCGGGACTAGCGGGGGCAATGAGCAGTTCTTC
TRBJ1-1,NA,TRBD1,TRBV7-8,CASSSGQGALTEAFF,TGTGCCAGCAGCTCGGGGCAGGGGGCGCTTACTGAAGCTTTCTTT
TRBJ2-2,NA,NA,TRBV7-2,CASSLPGAGELFF,TGTGCCAGCAGCTTGCCCGGGGCCGGGGAGCTGTTTTTT
TRBJ2-5,few,NA,TRBV9,CASSVAAYQETQYF,TGTGCCAGCAGCGTAGCTGCGTACCAAGAGACCCAGTACTTC
TRBJ2-3,NA,TRBD2,TRBV4-3,CASSQDRLGGGTQYF,TGCGCCAGCAGCCAAGATCGGTTGGGCGGGGGGACGCAGTATTTT
TRBJ2-2,many,NA,TRBV5-6,CASSLGHTGELFF,TGTGCCAGCAGCTTGGGGCACACCGGGGAGCTGTTTTTT
TRBJ2-6,NA,NA,TRBV4-3,CASSQDYVTGSGANVLTF,TGCGCCAGCAGCCAAGATTACGTAACAGGGTCTGGGGCCAACGTCCTGACTTTC
TRBJ1-2,NA,NA,TRBV5-1,CASSLGGEPYGYTF,TGCGCCAGCAGCTTGGGCGGAGAGCCCTATGGCTACACCTTC
TRBJ1-3,NA,NA,TRBV10-3,CAISESGTSGNTIYF,TGTGCCATCAGTGAGAGCGGGACCTCTGGAAACACCATATATTTT
TRBJ2-3,NA,NA,TRBV4-3,CASSQGPYTQYF,TGCGCCAGCAGCCAAGGTCCCTATACGCAGTATTTT
TRBJ1-2,few,TRBD1,TRBV4-1,CASSQAQGELGYTF,TGCGCCAGCAGCCAAGCACAGGGGGAACTAGGCTACACCTTC
TRBJ1-1,NA,NA,TRBV4-3,CASSQPQARGAANTEAFF,TGCGCCAGCAGCCAACCACAAGCCCGGGGGGCAGCCAACACTGAAGCTTTCTTT
TRBJ1-1,NA,NA,TRBV2,CASISPRGGTEAFF,TGTGCCAGCATCTCCCCCAGGGGAGGGACTGAAGCTTTCTTT
TRBJ2-1,many,TRBD1,TRBV5-1,CASSILPGTRQGAGEQFF,TGCGCCAGCAGCATCCTCCCGGGGACGCGACAGGGGGCGGGTGAGCAGTTCTTC
TRBJ2-3,few,NA,TRBV27,CASSRLTRGSTDTQYF,TGTGCCAGCAGTCGCCTCACTAGAGGGAGCACAGATACGCAGTATTTT
TRBJ2-7,few,TRBD2,TRBV5-6,CASNGGGYYEQYF,TGTGCCAGCAACGGGGGGGGGTACTACGAGCAGTACTTC
TRBJ1-1,NA,NA,TRBV25-1,CASQWRNTEAFF,TGTGCCAGCCAGTGGCGGAACACTGAAGCTTTCTTT
TRBJ2-3,NA,NA,TRBV6-2/TRBV6-3,CATDGSDRPDTQYF,TGTGCCACTGACGGTTCGGATCGACCAGATACGCAGTATTTT
TRBJ1-1,NA,NA,TRBV29-1,CSGLDDYEAFF,TGCAGCGGCCTAGACGACTATGAAGCTTTCTTT
TRBJ2-1,NA,NA,TRBV13,CASGKRGQDNEQFF,TGTGCCAGCGGGAAGCGGGGACAGGACAATGAGCAGTTCTTC
TRBJ2-4,NA,NA,TRBV11-2,CASSSSSSTNIQYF,TGTGCCAGCAGCTCCTCGAGCTCGACGAACATTCAGTACTTC
TRBJ2-3,few,NA,TRBV3-1,CASSPRAGPTDTQYF,TGTGCCAGCAGCCCAAGGGCGGGGCCCACAGATACGCAGTATTTT
TRBJ2-2,few,TRBD2,TRBV10-3,CAIRATSGVRANTGELFF,TGTGCCATCAGAGCAACTAGCGGGGTCCGAGCGAACACCGGGGAGCTGTTTTTT
TRBJ1-1,NA,NA,TRBV10-3,CAISGQANTEAFF,TGTGCCATCAGTGGACAGGCAAACACTGAAGCTTTCTTT
TRBJ2-5,few,TRBD1,TRBV20-1,CSDRTGGGQETQYF,TGCAGTGACAGGACAGGGGGAGGGCAAGAGACCCAGTACTTC
TRBJ1-2,few,NA,TRBV29-1,CSSRGSGALDYTF,TGCAGCTCCAGGGGCTCAGGGGCTTTGGACTACACCTTC
TRBJ2-3,NA,TRBD1,TRBV20-1,CSASNPGQGGDTQYF,TGCAGTGCTTCTAATCCGGGACAGGGGGGGGATACGCAGTATTTT
TRBJ1-5,NA,TRBD1,TRBV12-3/TRBV12-4,CASRPQGAVNQPQHF,TGTGCCAGCAGACCCCAGGGGGCGGTCAATCAGCCCCAGCATTTT
TRBJ1-1,NA,NA,TRBV20-1,CSARAGGTEAFF,TGCAGTGCTAGGGCCGGGGGGACTGAAGCTTTCTTT
TRBJ1-4,NA,TRBD1,TRBV4-3,CASSQDLGQSAEKLFF,TGCGCCAGCAGCCAAGACTTGGGACAGTCTGCTGAAAAACTGTTTTTT
TRBJ2-1,few,NA,TRBV2,CASSPPGYYNEQFF,TGTGCCAGCAGTCCCCCCGGGTACTACAATGAGCAGTTCTTC
TRBJ2-5,NA,NA,TRBV20-1,CSANPTERAGRETQYF,TGCAGTGCTAACCCCACAGAGCGGGCAGGGAGGGAGACCCAGTACTTC
TRBJ2-3,NA,NA,TRBV5-1,CASSLEASDTQYF,TGCGCCAGCAGCTTGGAGGCCAGCGATACGCAGTATTTT
TRBJ2-3,NA,TRBD1,TRBV28,CASSLWSPQGARTDTQYF,TGTGCCAGCAGTTTATGGTCCCCACAGGGGGCTCGCACAGATACGCAGTATTTT
TRBJ2-3,NA,NA,TRBV6-5,CASSRTLSTDTQYF,TGTGCCAGCAGTCGGACTCTTAGCACAGATACGCAGTATTTT
TRBJ2-3,NA,TRBD2,TRBV7-2,CASSFRRVGGGPADTQYF,TGTGCCAGCAGCTTTAGAAGGGTCGGGGGGGGCCCGGCAGATACGCAGTATTTT
TRBJ1-5,NA,NA,TRBV7-2,CASSRGWGEQPQHF,TGTGCCAGCAGCCGTGGTTGGGGGGAACAGCCCCAGCATTTT